This T cell receptor beta chain was identified during a study of cytomegalovirus exposure and HLA in healthy donors. For the study at large: The Caucasian-associated ancestry cluster held over 65% of 350 to 450 genotyped donors. General observations from the study: Donor immune exposure was known only as CMV serostatus.

Notes on this clone: Its antigen remains unidentified.

The CDR3 length is 13 residues. The germline V gene encodes CDR1 MDHEN and CDR2 SYDVKM. Trimming took 2 bases from V and 6 from J, leaving 10 bases between them. The primer mix had 60 Vbeta and 13 Jbeta primers. The table came from immunoSEQ multiplex PCR; TCRdb's copy has only in-frame clones and leaves some out. The sample carries about 200,000 clones, approximately 80% recorded once. The rearrangement links TRBV28 to TRBJ1-2, with D hard to call. The sequenced sample consisted of PBMCs. The TCR sequence derives from a young man in good health and CMV-seronegative. The CDR3 DNA follows: TGTGCCAGCAGTTTAATAGCATACGATGGCTACACCTTC. Translation: CASSLIAYDGYTF.